This is a list of T cell receptor beta chains from one sample in a study of cytomegalovirus exposure and HLA in healthy donors. Profiled with immunoSEQ multiplex PCR; TCRdb holds only in-frame clones, not every one. The profile shows tens of thousands of clones, roughly four fifths of them singletons. The specimen sequenced was PBMCs. These receptors were taken from a man in his thirties or forties in good health and CMV-seronegative. Each CDR3 is given with its conserved first and last residue. A D gene is named only where the DNA matches it firmly. Size tells how often a clone was seen (once, few, many) or the class of an expanded clone, and some rows leave it out.

CDR3 DNA: TGTGCCAGCAGTTACTCGGGACTAGCTATTACAGATACGCAGTATTTT; CDR3 protein: CASSYSGLAITDTQYF; V gene: TRBV6-5; J gene: TRBJ2-3; clone size: -; D gene: TRBD2
CDR3 DNA: TGTGCCAGCAGTTTTAGACTAGCGCCGAACACCGGGGAGCTGTTTTTT; CDR3 protein: CASSFRLAPNTGELFF; V gene: TRBV6-5; J gene: TRBJ2-2; clone size: -; D gene: TRBD2
CDR3 DNA: TGTGCCAGCAGCTTCGTCGGGGGGAACACCGGGGAGCTGTTTTTT; CDR3 protein: CASSFVGGNTGELFF; V gene: TRBV7-7; J gene: TRBJ2-2; clone size: -; D gene: -
CDR3 DNA: TGTGCTAGTGGCCGGGACAGGCGAAACACTGAAGCTTTCTTT; CDR3 protein: CASGRDRRNTEAFF; V gene: TRBV12-5; J gene: TRBJ1-1; clone size: -; D gene: TRBD1
CDR3 DNA: TGTGCCATCAGTGAGTCACCCCTACAACAGGCCCAGAACACTGAAGCTTTCTTT; CDR3 protein: CAISESPLQQAQNTEAFF; V gene: TRBV10-3; J gene: TRBJ1-1; clone size: -; D gene: -
CDR3 DNA: TGTGCCAGCACCAGGGGGAGTTCACCTGGGGCCAACGTCCTGACTTTC; CDR3 protein: CASTRGSSPGANVLTF; V gene: TRBV9; J gene: TRBJ2-6; clone size: -; D gene: TRBD1
CDR3 DNA: TGCGCCAGCAGCTTGTTTGGGATAGCGGGAGGCACAGATACGCAGTATTTT; CDR3 protein: CASSLFGIAGGTDTQYF; V gene: TRBV5-1; J gene: TRBJ2-3; clone size: -; D gene: TRBD2
CDR3 DNA: TGTGCCAGCAGCGTCGGACAGGGGACATATGGCTACACCTTC; CDR3 protein: CASSVGQGTYGYTF; V gene: TRBV7-2; J gene: TRBJ1-2; clone size: -; D gene: TRBD1
CDR3 DNA: TGCAGCGTTGGGGCGCAGTACTTC; CDR3 protein: CSVGAQYF; V gene: TRBV29-1; J gene: TRBJ2-5; clone size: -; D gene: -
CDR3 DNA: TGTGCCAGCAGCGCCTTGGGTAGCGGGAGTGGGAATGAGCAGTTCTTC; CDR3 protein: CASSALGSGSGNEQFF; V gene: TRBV5-4; J gene: TRBJ2-1; clone size: medium-sized; D gene: TRBD2
CDR3 DNA: TGCAGCGTTGAAGATGCGAACTCTGGAAACACCATATATTTT; CDR3 protein: CSVEDANSGNTIYF; V gene: TRBV29-1; J gene: TRBJ1-3; clone size: -; D gene: -
CDR3 DNA: TGTGCCAGCAGCGTCGACTCCAAAAACATTCAGTACTTC; CDR3 protein: CASSVDSKNIQYF; V gene: TRBV9; J gene: TRBJ2-4; clone size: once; D gene: -
CDR3 DNA: TGTGCCAGCAGCAGCGGGGACAGTGCAACTAATGAAAAACTGTTTTTT; CDR3 protein: CASSSGDSATNEKLFF; V gene: TRBV21-1; J gene: TRBJ1-4; clone size: -; D gene: -
CDR3 DNA: TGTGCCAGCAGCTCCGGACAGGAATACTACGAGCAGTACTTC; CDR3 protein: CASSSGQEYYEQYF; V gene: TRBV7-2; J gene: TRBJ2-7; clone size: -; D gene: TRBD1
CDR3 DNA: TGTGCCAGCAGCCATTTGGGGAGCGAAGCTTTCTTT; CDR3 protein: CASSHLGSEAFF; V gene: TRBV11-2; J gene: TRBJ1-1; clone size: -; D gene: -
CDR3 DNA: TGTGCCAGCAGCCTCGGGGGGGGGACAGATACGCAGTATTTT; CDR3 protein: CASSLGGGTDTQYF; V gene: TRBV9; J gene: TRBJ2-3; clone size: once; D gene: TRBD2
CDR3 DNA: TGTGCCAGCAGCTTGGCGACCGGGACAGGGGGCACTGAAGCTTTCTTT; CDR3 protein: CASSLATGTGGTEAFF; V gene: TRBV5-4; J gene: TRBJ1-1; clone size: -; D gene: TRBD1
CDR3 DNA: TGCAGCGTTGAAAAGGGGGTGGGTAGCGGGGGGCCGGCGAGGAGGTCCCAGTACTTC; CDR3 protein: CSVEKGVGSGGPARRSQYF; V gene: TRBV29-1; J gene: TRBJ2-5; clone size: -; D gene: TRBD2
CDR3 DNA: TGTGCCAGCTCCCTGACTAGCGGGAGCTCCCTCTACAATGAGCAGTTCTTC; CDR3 protein: CASSLTSGSSLYNEQFF; V gene: TRBV18; J gene: TRBJ2-1; clone size: -; D gene: TRBD2
CDR3 DNA: TGTGCCAGCAGCTCCGGACAGGGTGGAAATTCACCCCTCCACTTT; CDR3 protein: CASSSGQGGNSPLHF; V gene: TRBV7-9; J gene: TRBJ1-6; clone size: -; D gene: TRBD1
CDR3 DNA: TGTGCCAGCAGCTTCGCAGGGGGATACGAGCAGTACTTC; CDR3 protein: CASSFAGGYEQYF; V gene: TRBV5-4; J gene: TRBJ2-7; clone size: -; D gene: TRBD1
CDR3 DNA: TGTGCCAGCAGCCGAATCGGGAGGACGGAACAGTTCTTC; CDR3 protein: CASSRIGRTEQFF; V gene: TRBV7-2; J gene: TRBJ2-1; clone size: -; D gene: TRBD2
CDR3 DNA: TGTGCCAGCAGTTTATGGCCCGGGGAAGGGAAGGGCTACACCTTC; CDR3 protein: CASSLWPGEGKGYTF; V gene: TRBV27; J gene: TRBJ1-2; clone size: -; D gene: -
CDR3 DNA: TGTGCCAGCAGCTACAACCGGGGAACTGAAGCTTTCTTT; CDR3 protein: CASSYNRGTEAFF; V gene: TRBV11-3; J gene: TRBJ1-1; clone size: once; D gene: -
CDR3 DNA: TGTGCCAGCAGCTCCGACAGGCTACCCTACAATGAGCAGTTCTTC; CDR3 protein: CASSSDRLPYNEQFF; V gene: TRBV7-9; J gene: TRBJ2-1; clone size: -; D gene: -
CDR3 DNA: TGTGCCAGCAGCGTAGGGTTCAGCGGGGCCGAGATAACCCAAGAGACCCAGTACTTC; CDR3 protein: CASSVGFSGAEITQETQYF; V gene: TRBV9; J gene: TRBJ2-5; clone size: -; D gene: TRBD2
CDR3 DNA: TGTGCCAGCAGCTGGGGGACAGAGTACTATAATTCACCCCTCCACTTT; CDR3 protein: CASSWGTEYYNSPLHF; V gene: TRBV5-4; J gene: TRBJ1-6; clone size: few; D gene: TRBD1
CDR3 DNA: TGCGCCAGCAGCTCCCTTGGGGGGTCGGGGGCTGAAGCTTTCTTT; CDR3 protein: CASSSLGGSGAEAFF; V gene: TRBV5-1; J gene: TRBJ1-1; clone size: once; D gene: -
CDR3 DNA: TGCAGCGTTGGGGGTTGGGAGCGGGAGGGTTTGTACGAGCAGTACTTC; CDR3 protein: CSVGGWEREGLYEQYF; V gene: TRBV29-1; J gene: TRBJ2-7; clone size: -; D gene: TRBD2
CDR3 DNA: -; CDR3 protein: CASRLCRVASGNTIYF; V gene: TRBV12-2; J gene: TRBJ1-3; clone size: -; D gene: -
CDR3 DNA: TGTGCCAGCAGCGTAGGGGTTGGGGCGGTTGGAGCCGAGCAGTACTTC; CDR3 protein: CASSVGVGAVGAEQYF; V gene: TRBV9; J gene: TRBJ2-7; clone size: -; D gene: -
CDR3 DNA: TGTGCCAGCAGCCCCGGGTCGGCGGAAAATGAAAAACTGTTTTTT; CDR3 protein: CASSPGSAENEKLFF; V gene: TRBV11-2; J gene: TRBJ1-4; clone size: -; D gene: -